Below, 3 T cell receptor beta chains from the same sample are listed, as sequenced in a study of blood T cell repertoires in COVID-19. This table comes from immunoSEQ multiplex PCR, and its TCRdb copy is limited to in-frame clones, with some not included. Among 150,000 to 200,000 clones listed, about four fifths were seen once. Material for sequencing was peripheral blood. Source of these receptors: a man aged 70-80 years who had recovered from COVID-19.

The rearrangement uses TRBV5-5 and TRBJ1-1; 8 positions agree with TRBD1. With 5 bases clipped from V and 5 bases from J, the junction kept 14 bases outside the gene matches. Germline V gives CDR1 SGHKS, CDR2 YYEKEE (reference sequence). The CDR3 is 16 residues long. The CDR3 DNA sequence: TGTGCCAGCAGTATTAGAAGTTACAGGGGGAATACTGAAGCTTTCTTT. Translation gives CASSIRSYRGNTEAFF.

Comment on this clone: The same CDR3 also results from other DNA sequences found in this sample. The chain links TRBV5-1 to TRBJ2-1; TRBD2 aligns across 8 bases. V dropped 0 bases and J dropped 1; count of bases not matched to a gene: 0. The CDR3 sequence is 15 residues long. Germline lookup yields CDR1 SGHRS and CDR2 YFSETQ. The CDR3 loop reads CASSLASGSYNEQFF. DNA for the CDR3: TGCGCCAGCAGCTTGGCTAGCGGGTCCTACAATGAGCAGTTCTTC.

The gene calls are TRBV19 and TRBJ1-1; 10 nucleotides align to TRBD1. The CDR3 loop spans 16 amino acids. Losses at the gene ends were 7 bases for V and 0 bases for J; bases not matched to a gene: 8. Germline V gene lookup returns CDR1 LNHDA and CDR2 SQIVND (reference sequence). CDR3 in amino acids: CASKASTGGMNTEAFF. CDR3 nucleotide sequence: TGTGCCAGTAAGGCCTCGACAGGGGGCATGAACACTGAAGCTTTCTTT.